The 9 T cell receptor beta chains below come from one sample, sequenced in a study of cytomegalovirus exposure and HLA in healthy donors. Primers included in the PCR were 60 Vbeta and 13 Jbeta primers. Sequencing was performed with immunoSEQ multiplex PCR; in TCRdb, only in-frame clones are kept and a portion is missing. The sample table includes approximately 100,000 clones. Specimen: PBMCs. These receptors all stem from a man aged 45-65 years in good health and CMV-seropositive.

This sequence joins TRBV5-1 and TRBJ2-5; TRBD2 agrees at 10 bases. The CDR3 has 16 residues. V was pared by 4 bases and J by 1 base, with 7 bases of the junction left unmatched. Germline V lookup: CDR1 SGHRS, CDR2 YFSETQ. The CDR3 is CASSIGSGGFQETQYF. The CDR3, as DNA: TGCGCCAGCAGCATTGGTAGCGGGGGGTTCCAAGAGACCCAGTACTTC.

This CDR3 is CASSSGLAASYEQYV. As DNA, the CDR3 is TGCGCCAGCAGCTCCGGACTAGCGGCCTCCTACGAGCAGTACGTC. This chain connects TRBV5-1 to TRBJ2-7, with 10 bases identical to TRBD2. Germline CDR1 SGHRS, CDR2 YFSETQ. The CDR3 spans 15 residues. Germline trimming cut 3 bases from V and 0 bases from J; bases unmatched to any gene: 3.

The rearrangement uses TRBV5-1 and TRBJ2-3, with 10 bases lining up with TRBD2. CDR1 SGHRS and CDR2 YFSETQ come from the germline V gene. V lost 2 bases and J lost 5; bases outside the gene matches: 8. CDR3 length equals 16 residues. As DNA, the CDR3 is TGCGCCAGCAGCTTTTCCCTAGCGGGAGCGGAAGATACGCAGTATTTT. Its translation is CASSFSLAGAEDTQYF.

The gene calls are TRBV10-3 and TRBJ2-7; weak D call: TRBD1 (6 bases). V lost 7 bases to trimming and J lost 1 base, with 20 bases between them. Germline-derived CDR1 and CDR2 are ENHRY and SYGVKD. CDR3 length equals 16 residues. The CDR3 spells CAITNRDNPASYEQYF. Written as DNA, the CDR3 is TGTGCCATCACTAACCGGGACAACCCTGCGTCCTACGAGCAGTACTTC.

The V and J genes are TRBV11-3 and TRBJ2-2; 9 nucleotides align to TRBD2. The germline CDR1 and CDR2 sequences are SGHNT and YENEEA. The CDR3 has 15 amino acids. V was clipped by 5 bases and J by 3 bases; unmatched bases: 4. The CDR3 spells CASSGLAGYTGELFF. In DNA form, the CDR3 reads TGTGCCAGCAGCGGGCTAGCGGGATACACCGGGGAGCTGTTTTTT.

This chain links TRBV7-9 with TRBJ1-2; a weak D match, TRBD1 (6 bases). In germline, CDR1 is SEHNR, CDR2 FQNEAQ (reference sequence). This CDR3 is 13 amino acids long. Trimming left V 3 bases short and J 9 bases short, with 14 bases between. The CDR3 DNA reads TGTGCCAGCAGCTTGGACAGTTTCCGCCGCTACACCTTC. It encodes CASSLDSFRRYTF. The entire variable domain, with the rest obtained from reference TRBV7-9 and TRBJ1-2, is as follows: DTGVSQNPRHKITKRGQNVTFRCDPISEHNRLYWYRQTLGQGPEFLTYFQNEAQLEKSRLLSDRFSAERPKGSFSTLEIQRTEQGDSAMYLCASSLDSFRRYTFGSGTRLTVV.

The CDR3 sequence: CASSWGTSGTSAYEQYF. The CDR3 region has the DNA TGTGCCAGCAGCTGGGGGACTAGCGGGACCTCTGCATACGAGCAGTACTTC. The chain couples TRBV5-4 to TRBJ2-7; 13 bases are shared with TRBD2. The CDR3 spans 17 residues. J was trimmed by 4 bases and V by 3 bases; bases with no gene match: 10. Per germline, CDR1 SGHNT and CDR2 YYREEE (reference sequence).

V is TRBV29-1 and J is TRBJ1-1; D remains unclear. Trimming pared 2 bases from V and 5 bases from J, leaving 15 bases between. Looked up from germline, CDR1 is SQVTM and CDR2 is ANQGSEA. The CDR3 spans 14 residues. Written as DNA, the CDR3 is TGCAGCGTTGAACCCCACGGAGGGAGGACTGAAGCTTTCTTT. Its translation: CSVEPHGGRTEAFF.

This sequence joins TRBV6-6 and TRBJ2-7, with 7 bases identical to TRBD2. This CDR3 contains 13 residues. J lost 5 bases, V lost 7 bases, and 8 bases had no gene match. Germline V lookup: CDR1 MNHNY, CDR2 SVGAGI (reference sequence). The CDR3 protein is CASTHRGGNEQYV. CDR3 coding DNA: TGTGCCAGCACCCACCGGGGAGGGAACGAGCAGTACGTC.